This TCR beta chain was profiled in a study of blood T cell repertoires in COVID-19. Background on the study: The cDNA or gDNA used as material had been derived from T cells, B-cell-depleted T cells, or PBMCs.

Individuals drawn from around 24 US areas were about 18 to 90 years old. Sequencing used immunoSEQ multiplex PCR; TCRdb keeps in-frame clones, though not all of them. Altogether over 350,000 clones are present, roughly nine tenths being singletons, with the ten largest covering about 0.9%. Germline values: CDR1 GTSNPN, CDR2 SVGIG (reference sequence). With V trimmed by 4 bases and J by 7 bases, 4 bases remained unmatched. CDR3 length: 13 amino acids. Sequencing was carried out using PBMCs or T cells enriched from blood (not recorded which). The chain is built from TRBV30 and TRBJ2-1, with TRBD2 matching 10 bases. The sequence came from a woman in her thirties or forties who had been exposed to COVID-19. The CDR3: CAWTSGSNNEQFF. The CDR3 bases are TGTGCCTGGACTAGCGGGAGTAATAATGAGCAGTTCTTC.